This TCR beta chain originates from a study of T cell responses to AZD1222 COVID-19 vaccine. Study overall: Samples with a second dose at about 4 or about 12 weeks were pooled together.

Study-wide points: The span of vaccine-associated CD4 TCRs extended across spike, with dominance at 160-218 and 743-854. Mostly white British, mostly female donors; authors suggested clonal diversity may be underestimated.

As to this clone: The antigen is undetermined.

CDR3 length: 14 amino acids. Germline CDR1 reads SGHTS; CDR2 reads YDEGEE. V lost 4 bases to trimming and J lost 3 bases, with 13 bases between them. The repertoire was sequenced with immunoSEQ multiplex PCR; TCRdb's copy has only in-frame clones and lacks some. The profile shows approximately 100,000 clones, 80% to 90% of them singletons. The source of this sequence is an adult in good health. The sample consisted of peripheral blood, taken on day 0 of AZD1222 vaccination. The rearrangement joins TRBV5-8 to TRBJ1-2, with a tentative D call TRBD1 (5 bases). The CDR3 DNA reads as TGTGCCAGCAGCCTCAAGTGGGGGGACTATGGCTACACCTTC. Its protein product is CASSLKWGDYGYTF.